The sequence of this TCR beta chain was determined in a study of breast tumors, draining lymph nodes, adjacent tissues. Overall study results and limits: Tumor TCR diversity was below lymph nodes but above nontumor tissue. That most tumor T cells come from lymph nodes remained unproven. Tumor and nontumor repertoires were significantly more similar in luminal-like than in basal-like breast cancer. Data fit most tumor T cells coming from lymph node, expanding in tumor.

From the multiplex PCR reads, TCRdb called clonotypes with MiXCR, one entry per CDR3 protein. The sample lists about 35,000 distinct CDR3 sequences, around a third occurring once. CDR3 length: 13 residues. After removal of 5 bases from V and 8 bases from J, the junction contained 7 bases not matched to a gene. Germline V CDR1 and CDR2: MNHEY, SVGEGT. This clonotype was seen at least ten times. Its antigen remains unidentified. The chain joins TRBV6-2 or TRBV6-3 to TRBJ2-7, with TRBD1 identical over 9 bases. Material: breast tumor tissue. The sequence came from a female donor with breast cancer. Some clones in this sample may be carry-over from other donors' samples. CDR3 sequence: CASSRTGEGKQYF. CDR3 in DNA: TGTGCCAGCAGTCGGACAGGGGAAGGGAAGCAGTACTTC.